This T cell receptor (beta chain) stems from a study of cytomegalovirus exposure and HLA in healthy donors. On this clone: Distinct nucleotide sequences in the sample also encode this CDR3.

60 Vbeta and 13 Jbeta primers were used in PCR. Libraries were prepared by immunoSEQ multiplex PCR; TCRdb keeps only in-frame clonotypes and omits some of them. Of approximately 100,000 clones detected, 65% to 80% appear once; the ten largest clones hold approximately 2.5%. The sequence derives from a female donor in good health and CMV-seronegative. Source material: PBMCs.

CDR3 DNA: TGTGCCGGAGACAGGGCGAACACTGAAGCTTTCTTT. Its protein product is CAGDRANTEAFF. The chain links TRBV30 to TRBJ1-1; 7 bases map to TRBD1. After removal of 8 bases from V and 1 base from J, the junction contained 4 bases not matched to a gene. Germline V gives CDR1 GTSNPN, CDR2 SVGIG (reference sequence). CDR3 length: 12 residues.